These 10 T cell receptor beta chains were sequenced from one sample in a study of cytomegalovirus exposure and HLA in healthy donors. The PCR employed 60 Vbeta primers together with 13 Jbeta primers. Libraries were prepared by immunoSEQ multiplex PCR; TCRdb keeps only in-frame clonotypes and omits some of them. This table lists about 140,000 clones. Sequenced input: PBMCs. The receptors were sampled from a woman aged 18-30 years in good health and CMV-seronegative.

The V gene is TRBV12-2, the J gene TRBJ2-5; the table names TRBD2, a call not compared with the DNA. TRBV12-2 is listed as a pseudogene. The CDR3 runs to 17 residues. DNA of the CDR3: TGTGCAAGTCGCTTATACCCCCGACTAGCGGGAGAGCGGACCCAGTACTTC. Its protein is CASRLYPRLAGERTQYF.

The chain has TRBV5-4 and TRBJ2-5; 11 nucleotides match TRBD2. This CDR3 region has 18 residues. Germline-derived CDR1 and CDR2 are SGHNT and YYREEE (reference sequence). With V trimmed by 4 bases and J by 4 bases, 15 bases remained unmatched. CDR3 bases: TGTGCCAGCAGCCCGAGTCGTTTGGTAGCGGGAGGGTTAGAGACCCAGTACTTC. Amino acid sequence: CASSPSRLVAGGLETQYF.

The chain uses TRBV19 and TRBJ2-2; D possibly corresponds to TRBD2 (6 bases). Germline assignment: CDR1 LNHDA and CDR2 SQIVND (reference sequence). The CDR3 runs to 14 residues. V was shortened by 3 bases and J by 9 bases, with 14 bases between the two germline ends. The CDR3 DNA is TGTGCCAGTAGTATTGATCGGGGGTCCAGGGAGCTGTTTTTT. It translates to CASSIDRGSRELFF.

V usage is TRBV7-8 and J usage is TRBJ2-7; D is uncertain. CDR3 size: 15 residues. From germline, CDR1 is SGHVS and CDR2 FQNEAQ. The V and J ends lost 5 bases and 0 bases respectively, with 14 bases between them. Here the CDR3 DNA reads TGTGCCAGCAGCCTCTTAGCTGATCTCTCCTACGAGCAGTACTTC. This codes for CASSLLADLSYEQYF.

The chain recombines TRBV9 with TRBJ2-6; a possible D gene is TRBD1 (6 bases). Per the germline V gene, CDR1 is SGDLS and CDR2 is YYNGEE. Trimming shortened V by 2 bases and J by 4 bases, and 10 bases separated the two germline ends. The CDR3 is 15 residues long. Written as DNA, the CDR3 is TGTGCCAGCAGCGTTGGACAGTCCGGGGCCAACGTCCTGACTTTC. This translates into CASSVGQSGANVLTF.

This chain links TRBV7-9 with TRBJ2-3; 8 nucleotides align to TRBD2. Looked up from germline, CDR1 is SEHNR and CDR2 is FQNEAQ (reference sequence). This CDR3 is built from 15 residues. The trim removed 4 bases at V and 3 bases at J, leaving 6 bases unmatched. The CDR3 region is CASSSGLARTDTQYF. CDR3 bases: TGTGCCAGCAGCTCTGGACTAGCCAGGACAGATACGCAGTATTTT.

The gene calls are TRBV7-6 and TRBJ2-2; 7 bases fit TRBD1. There are 16 residues in the CDR3. Unmatched junction bases numbered 6, after V lost 4 bases and J lost 1 base. CDR1 and CDR2 (germline): SGHVS, FNYEAQ. This CDR3 is CASSSPGTENTGELFF. CDR3 nucleotides: TGTGCCAGCAGCTCCCCCGGGACAGAGAACACCGGGGAGCTGTTTTTT. The complete variable domain, with remaining parts taken from reference TRBV7-6 and TRBJ2-2, reads GAGVSQSPRYKVTKRGQDVALRCDPISGHVSLYWYRQALGQGPEFLTYFNYEAQQDKSGLPNDRFSAERPEGSISTLTIQRTEQRDSAMYRCASSSPGTENTGELFFGEGSRLTVL.

The gene calls are TRBV5-8 and TRBJ2-3; D not certain. V dropped 2 bases and J dropped 2 bases, with 9 bases sitting between them. Germline V gene lookup returns CDR1 SGHTS and CDR2 YDEGEE. CDR3 length equals 14 residues. CDR3 coding DNA: TGTGCCAGCAGCTTTTTTTCCCTCACAGATACGCAGTATTTT. Protein product: CASSFFSLTDTQYF.

With respect to this clone: One junction end does not reproduce the germline sequence, and a read error may be involved. The same CDR3 can be traced to other DNA sequences in this sample. CDR3 amino acids: CASSQRQGADTEAFF. CDR3 DNA sequence: TGCGCCAGCAGCCAAAGACAGGGGGCGGATACTGAAGCCTTCTTT. This chain joins TRBV5-1 and TRBJ1-1, with 10 bases that match TRBD1. Germline V gene sequence: CDR1 SGHRS, CDR2 YFSETQ. This CDR3 has 15 residues.

The genes are TRBV27 and TRBJ2-7; 8 nucleotides agree with TRBD2. From germline, CDR1 is MNHEY and CDR2 SMNVEV (reference sequence). Germline trimming cut 3 bases from V and 0 bases from J; bases unmatched to any gene: 1. The CDR3 contains 14 residues. CDR3 DNA sequence: TGTGCCAGCAGTTTCAGCGGGAGCTCCTACGAGCAGTACTTC. Translation: CASSFSGSSYEQYF.